This record looks at one T cell receptor beta chain sequence and its context. Its specificity is unknown. This sample was taken from a study of T cell responses to AZD1222 COVID-19 vaccine. General observations from the study: Sampling that yielded the repertoires occurred only after the peak T cell response. Clonal diversity was possibly underestimated; the donors were predominantly white British and more often female. Baseline testing showed seropositivity in only a handful of AZD1222 recipients. Reports say nearly half of spike-specific TCRs go after unmutated variant regions.

The repertoire was sequenced with immunoSEQ multiplex PCR; TCRdb's copy has only in-frame clones and lacks some. Among over 30,000 clones listed, about nine tenths were seen once. The CDR3 contains 15 residues. The germline CDR1 and CDR2 sequences are SEHNR and FQNEAQ (reference sequence). V was pared by 0 bases and J by 1 base, with 9 bases between. The sequence was collected from an adult who received the MenACWY meningococcal vaccine as a control. The gene calls are TRBV7-9 and TRBJ1-1; no clear D. Sample: peripheral blood, taken 28 days after the second dose of the MenACWY control vaccine. CDR3 loop: CASSLAGRKNTEAFF. In DNA, the CDR3 is TGTGCCAGCAGCTTAGCTGGTCGGAAGAACACTGAAGCTTTCTTT.